This record looks at one T cell receptor beta chain sequence and its context. The antigen remains unidentified. This sample was included in a study of blood T cells in healthy people across ages. The wider study: In model experiments, template switching was able to capture about one barcoded beta molecule for every two T cells that were present. Study-wide points: A roughly linear fall in TCR beta diversity per million T cells was seen with increasing age. Underestimates were what the diversity estimates from one million T cells were considered to be.

The CDR3 is made up of 16 amino acids. Germline V CDR1 and CDR2: SGHDT, YYEEEE. With 4 bases clipped from V and 9 bases from J, the junction kept 16 bases outside the gene matches. Primed by a sample-barcoded 5' primer and a J-beta primer mix, a second PCR proceeded for about 7 to 12 cycles. TCRdb analysed the 5' RACE reads with MiXCR anew, one entry per CDR3 protein. The sample consists of approximately 800,000 distinct CDR3 sequences, about 61% of them appearing once. The source material was blood. This sequence was found in a man aged 35-49 years in good health. The chain couples TRBV5-6 to TRBJ2-1; 7 bases agree with TRBD1. The CDR3 region is CASSPAGGQVPSEQFF. The CDR3 nucleotides are TGTGCCAGCAGCCCGGCGGGTGGACAGGTGCCCAGTGAGCAGTTCTTC.